Each of the 18 T cell receptor beta chains below was sequenced from the same sample in a study of blood T cells in healthy people across ages. With a J-beta primer mix and a sample-barcoded 5' primer, a second PCR ran roughly 6 to 11 cycles. TCRdb called the 5' RACE reads again in MiXCR, with one record for every CDR3 protein. Of around 710,000 distinct CDR3 sequences in the sample, about 40% were seen once. Material for sequencing was blood. Receptors were obtained from a woman aged 60-75 years in good health.

The rearrangement uses TRBV14 and TRBJ2-1, with D perhaps matching TRBD2 (6 bases). Trimming shortened V by 4 bases and J by 4 bases, and 17 bases separated the two germline ends. Germline CDR1 is SGHDN and CDR2 is FVKESK. This CDR3 region has 16 residues. The chain's CDR3 is CASSPLRSSEYNEQFF. CDR3 sequence (DNA): TGTGCCAGCAGCCCCCTACGGTCTAGCGAATACAATGAGCAGTTCTTC.

As to this clonotype: The junction shows a germline mismatch at one end, possibly a read error. The chain couples TRBV7-6 to TRBJ2-1; TRBD2 matches at 8 bases. Per germline, CDR1 SGHVS and CDR2 FNYEAQ. The CDR3 covers 16 residues. This CDR3 is CAGSSIGLAAYNEQFF. The CDR3 bases are TGTGCCGGCAGCTCGATCGGACTAGCCGCCTACAATGAGCAGTTCTTC. Full variable domain (rest looked up from reference TRBV7-6 and TRBJ2-1): GAGVSQSPRYKVTKRGQDVALRCDPISGHVSLYWYRQALGQGPEFLTYFNYEAQQDKSGLPNDRFSAERPEGSISTLTIQRTEQRDSAMYRCAGSSIGLAAYNEQFFGPGTRLTVL.

CDR3 in amino acids: CASSESSGGIGVETQYF. The CDR3 DNA sequence: TGTGCCAGCAGTGAGTCTAGCGGCGGGATTGGCGTAGAGACCCAGTACTTC. This chain links TRBV2 with TRBJ2-5, with 7 bases that match TRBD2. Germline values: CDR1 SNHLY, CDR2 FYNNEI. This CDR3 region has 17 residues. V trimming: 3 bases; J trimming: 4 bases; junction bases outside the gene matches: 14.

In its sample, this clonotype was seen a few times. The V gene is TRBV5-1, the J gene TRBJ2-1, with a weak D call TRBD2 (6 bases). The DNA end is more similar to TRBJ2-7, so the J call may be wrong. The CDR3 covers 15 residues. Germline V lookup: CDR1 SGHRS, CDR2 YFSETQ. CDR3 amino acids: CASSFRDFLYNEQYF. The CDR3 DNA reads TGCGCCAGCAGCTTCCGGGACTTTCTTTACAATGAGCAGTACTTC.

This clonotype was counted a few times. This chain uses TRBV28 with TRBJ2-7; D assignment may be TRBD1 or TRBD2 (7 bases each). Germline V CDR1 and CDR2: MDHEN, SYDVKM. Trimming took 1 base from V and 5 from J, leaving 21 bases between them. The CDR3 consists of 17 residues. CDR3 nucleotide sequence: TGTGCCAGCAGTTTATCCCAGGGGGGGACCCTATCGGACGAGCAGTACTTC. Protein: CASSLSQGGTLSDEQYF.

This clonotype was counted many times. The chain is built from TRBV29-1 and TRBJ2-5; 9 bases match TRBD2. V lost 2 bases and J lost 2; bases outside the gene matches: 3. Germline values: CDR1 SQVTM, CDR2 ANQGSEA. This CDR3 region has 14 residues. The CDR3 here is CSVERTSVQETQYF. CDR3 DNA sequence: TGCAGCGTTGAACGGACTAGCGTACAAGAGACCCAGTACTTC.

As regards this clonotype: The junction differs from germline at one of its ends, possibly a read error. V gene TRBV9 combines with J gene TRBJ1-4; no firm D call. The CDR3 covers 15 residues. Germline V gene sequence: CDR1 SGDLS, CDR2 YYNGEE. DNA of the CDR3: TGTGCCAGCAGCTTAAGGCCGGCAACTAATGAAAAACCGTTTTTT. Protein product: CASSLRPATNEKPFF.

This clonotype appeared a few times. The chain employs TRBV3-1 and TRBJ2-7; maybe TRBD1 (5 bases). CDR3 size: 16 residues. Trimming cost V 2 bases and J 3 bases, with 17 bases left between them. The germline V gene has CDR1 LGHDT and CDR2 YNNKEL (reference sequence). The CDR3 spells CASSQSGDRTFYEQYF. CDR3 nucleotides: TGTGCCAGCAGCCAATCAGGAGACAGAACCTTCTACGAGCAGTACTTC.

J is TRBJ2-1 and V is TRBV6-2 or TRBV6-3; 10 positions agree with TRBD2. The last part of the DNA fits TRBJ2-7 better; the J call may be wrong. CDR1 is MNHEY and CDR2 is SVGEGT in the germline V gene. There are 17 residues in the CDR3. This CDR3 is CASSYSMASGRINEQYF. DNA for the CDR3: TGTGCCAGCAGTTACTCGATGGCTAGCGGGAGAATCAATGAGCAGTACTTC.

V is TRBV9 and J is TRBJ1-1; D possibly corresponds to TRBD1 (6 bases). With 4 bases removed from V and 6 bases from J, the gap between germline ends came to 19 bases. In germline, CDR1 is SGDLS, CDR2 YYNGEE. CDR3 length: 15 amino acids. In DNA, the CDR3 is TGTGCCAGCAGCACAACGGTACAGGGAGGCTCTGAAGCTTTCTTT. Protein sequence: CASSTTVQGGSEAFF. Together with reference TRBV9 and TRBJ1-1, the CDR3 gives the full variable domain: DSGVTQTPKHLITATGQRVTLRCSPRSGDLSVYWYQQSLDQGLQFLIQYYNGEERAKGNILERFSAQQFPDLHSELNLSSLELGDSALYFCASSTTVQGGSEAFFGQGTRLTVV.

V gene TRBV7-9 combines with J gene TRBJ1-2, with TRBD1 as a possible D gene (6 bases). The CDR3 sequence is 14 residues long. The germline V gene encodes CDR1 SEHNR and CDR2 FQNEAQ (reference sequence). Trimming took 5 bases from V and 4 from J, leaving 14 bases between them. In DNA, the CDR3 is TGTGCCAGCAGCGCCCCGACAGGTTCCTATGGCTACACCTTC. Encoded protein: CASSAPTGSYGYTF.

Many counts were recorded for this clonotype. V is TRBV5-1 and J is TRBJ2-7, with D possibly TRBD2 on 6 matching bases. Per the germline V gene, CDR1 is SGHRS and CDR2 is YFSETQ. Trimming took 2 bases from V and 6 from J, leaving 18 bases between them. The CDR3 extends over 15 amino acids. The CDR3 loop is CASSLRGTDLSEQYF. CDR3 sequence (DNA): TGCGCCAGCAGCTTACGCGGGACGGACCTATCCGAGCAGTACTTC.

Written as DNA, the CDR3 is TGCGCCAGCAGCCATACTAGCGGGGGGGCGACAGATACGCAGTATTTT. Its protein product is CASSHTSGGATDTQYF. The chain couples TRBV5-1 to TRBJ2-3; 13 bases are a match to TRBD2. Germline values: CDR1 SGHRS, CDR2 YFSETQ. The CDR3 runs 16 residues. J was trimmed by 3 bases and V by 4 bases; bases with no gene match: 5.

The chain recombines TRBV6-2 or TRBV6-3 with TRBJ2-1; 8 bases are a match to TRBD2. CDR3 length: 13 residues. Germline CDR1 is MNHEY and CDR2 is SVGEGT. Trimming cost V 6 bases and J 10 bases; bases outside gene matches: 8. This CDR3 reads CASRRTSGPEQFF. In nucleotides, the CDR3 is TGTGCCAGCAGACGCACTAGCGGTCCAGAGCAGTTCTTC.

The chain combines TRBV3-1 with TRBJ1-2; the match to TRBD1 covers 7 bases. The CDR3 covers 16 residues. After removal of 3 bases from V and 6 bases from J, the junction contained 13 bases not matched to a gene. Germline V lookup: CDR1 LGHDT, CDR2 YNNKEL (reference sequence). The CDR3 region is CASSHLGTASGHGYTF. As DNA, the CDR3 is TGTGCCAGCAGCCACCTCGGGACAGCCTCCGGGCATGGCTACACCTTC.

Details on this clonotype: Just one base apart from a much larger clone, this may be a read error. The chain combines TRBV12-3 or TRBV12-4 with TRBJ2-1; the D call may be TRBD1 or TRBD2 (6 bases each). Matching the DNA end better, TRBJ2-7 makes the J call doubtful. This CDR3 region has 16 residues. In DNA, the CDR3 is TGTGCCAGCAGAGGCTTAGGGGGGAGCTCCTACAATGAGCAGTACTTC. Amino acids: CASRGLGGSSYNEQYF.

This clonotype has a handful of counts. The rearrangement joins TRBV7-2 to TRBJ2-5; no firm D call. This CDR3 has 13 amino acids. CDR1 SGHTA and CDR2 FQGNSA come from the germline V gene. V shed 5 bases and J shed 0 bases, with 7 bases lying between them. The CDR3 DNA is TGTGCCAGCAGCGCGATTAACCAAGAGACCCAGTACTTC. It specifies CASSAINQETQYF. Full variable domain (remainder filled in from reference TRBV7-2 and TRBJ2-5): GAGVSQSPSNKVTEKGKDVELRCDPISGHTALYWYRQSLGQGLEFLIYFQGNSAPDKSGLPSDRFSAERTGGSVSTLTIQRTQQEDSAVYLCASSAINQETQYFGPGTRLLVL.

On this clonotype: A junction boundary mismatches the germline segment, possibly from a read error. The chain carries TRBV7-2 and TRBJ2-1; perhaps TRBD2 as D (7 bases). This CDR3 region has 21 residues. Per germline, CDR1 SGHTA and CDR2 FQGNSA. The DNA for the CDR3 is TGCGCCAGCAGCTTAGCCCCCCGATCAACAATACTAGGGGGAGGGCAGGGGAGGCAGTTCTTC. Translation gives CASSLAPRSTILGGGQGRQFF.